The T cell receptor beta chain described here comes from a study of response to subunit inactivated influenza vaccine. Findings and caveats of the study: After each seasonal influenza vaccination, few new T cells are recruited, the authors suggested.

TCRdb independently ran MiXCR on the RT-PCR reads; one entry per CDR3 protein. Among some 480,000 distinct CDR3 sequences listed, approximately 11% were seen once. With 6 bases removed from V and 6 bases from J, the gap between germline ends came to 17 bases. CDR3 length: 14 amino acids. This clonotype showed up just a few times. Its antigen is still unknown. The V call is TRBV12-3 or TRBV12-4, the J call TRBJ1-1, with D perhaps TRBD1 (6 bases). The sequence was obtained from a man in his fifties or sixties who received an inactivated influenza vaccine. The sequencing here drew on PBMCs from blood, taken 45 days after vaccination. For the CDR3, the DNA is TGTGCCAGCAGCCGGGGTTGGGACAACTCTGAAGCTTTCTTT. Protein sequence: CASSRGWDNSEAFF.